These T cell receptor beta chains were read from a single sample in a study of blood T cells in healthy people across ages. MiXCR, applied by TCRdb to the 5' RACE reads, yields one record per CDR3 protein. The profile shows hundreds of thousands of distinct CDR3 sequences, around 21% of them singletons. Input material: blood. These receptor sequences come from a man aged 65 to 79 in good health. CDR3s include the opening cysteine and the closing phenylalanine or tryptophan. The D gene is left open where the match is weak. Clone size is not always given. Where it is, it says once, few, many or a class for expanded clones.

clone_size: few; v_call: TRBV19; j_call: TRBJ2-5; d_call: TRBD2; cdr3_nt: TGTGCCAGTAGTATGGGACTAGCGGGCCAAGAGACCCAGTACTTC; cdr3_aa: CASSMGLAGQETQYF
clone_size: -; v_call: TRBV9; j_call: TRBJ2-2; d_call: -; cdr3_nt: TGTGCCAGCAGCGCCATGCCGGGACATCAGAACACCGGGGAGCTGTTTTTT; cdr3_aa: CASSAMPGHQNTGELFF
clone_size: many; v_call: TRBV7-6; j_call: TRBJ1-4; d_call: -; cdr3_nt: TGTGCCAGCAGCGCCCGACAGACTGGTAATGAAAAACTGTTTTTT; cdr3_aa: CASSARQTGNEKLFF
clone_size: few; v_call: TRBV5-6; j_call: TRBJ1-2; d_call: -; cdr3_nt: TGTGCCAGCAGCGTACCGTGGGGGAGTGGCTACACCTTC; cdr3_aa: CASSVPWGSGYTF
clone_size: -; v_call: TRBV2; j_call: TRBJ2-5; d_call: TRBD2; cdr3_nt: TGTGCCAGCAAAAGGACTAGCGGGGTTACCCAGTACTTC; cdr3_aa: CASKRTSGVTQYF
clone_size: -; v_call: TRBV27; j_call: TRBJ1-1; d_call: -; cdr3_nt: TGTGCCAGCAGTTCACCTTTACGCCAAGCTTTCTTT; cdr3_aa: CASSSPLRQAFF
clone_size: many; v_call: TRBV6-6; j_call: TRBJ1-6; d_call: -; cdr3_nt: TGTGCCAGCAGTCAGCTTGGTTCACCCCTCCACTTT; cdr3_aa: CASSQLGSPLHF
clone_size: -; v_call: TRBV20-1; j_call: TRBJ2-3; d_call: -; cdr3_nt: TGCAGTGCTAACCCTAGTGAGCCCCGAGATACGCAGTATTTT; cdr3_aa: CSANPSEPRDTQYF
clone_size: many; v_call: TRBV9; j_call: TRBJ2-5; d_call: -; cdr3_nt: TGTGCCAGCAGCGTAGCGACAGCACCGTTGGGGGAGACCCAGTACTTC; cdr3_aa: CASSVATAPLGETQYF
clone_size: once; v_call: TRBV12-3/TRBV12-4; j_call: TRBJ2-3; d_call: -; cdr3_nt: TGTGCCAGCAGTTTAAAGAGGGGGAGAACAGATACGCAGTATTTT; cdr3_aa: CASSLKRGRTDTQYF
clone_size: -; v_call: TRBV12-3/TRBV12-4; j_call: TRBJ1-5; d_call: -; cdr3_nt: TGTGCCAGCAGTTGGGAGGCGCGGCGCAATCAGCCCCAGCATTTT; cdr3_aa: CASSWEARRNQPQHF
clone_size: -; v_call: TRBV9; j_call: TRBJ2-1; d_call: -; cdr3_nt: TGTGCCAGCAGCGTAGGGGTAGTAGGCTACAATGAGCAGTTCTTC; cdr3_aa: CASSVGVVGYNEQFF
clone_size: few; v_call: TRBV3-1; j_call: TRBJ2-5; d_call: TRBD1; cdr3_nt: TGTGCCAGCAGCCACGAGACAGGGGCTACTGAGACCCAGTACTTC; cdr3_aa: CASSHETGATETQYF
clone_size: many; v_call: TRBV14; j_call: TRBJ2-1; d_call: TRBD1; cdr3_nt: TGTGCCAGCAGCCGGGGGACAGCCTACAATGAGCAGTTCTTC; cdr3_aa: CASSRGTAYNEQFF
clone_size: -; v_call: TRBV6-2/TRBV6-3; j_call: TRBJ2-7; d_call: TRBD1; cdr3_nt: TGTGCCAGCAGTTATTTCAGGGGGAACTACGAGCAGTACTTC; cdr3_aa: CASSYFRGNYEQYF
clone_size: -; v_call: TRBV6-1; j_call: TRBJ2-1; d_call: TRBD2; cdr3_nt: TGTGCCAGCAGTGAAGTTGGTGCGGGAGGGCCGTATGAGCAGTTCTTC; cdr3_aa: CASSEVGAGGPYEQFF
clone_size: few; v_call: TRBV6-2/TRBV6-3; j_call: TRBJ2-7; d_call: TRBD2; cdr3_nt: TGTACCAGCAGTTACGCACTCCGGGGGGACGAGCAGTACTTC; cdr3_aa: CTSSYALRGDEQYF
clone_size: -; v_call: TRBV11-3; j_call: TRBJ1-4; d_call: -; cdr3_nt: TGTGCCAGCAGCTTAGGTCACAGGGACGAAAAACTGTTTTTT; cdr3_aa: CASSLGHRDEKLFF
clone_size: -; v_call: TRBV20-1; j_call: TRBJ1-2; d_call: -; cdr3_nt: TGCAGTGCTAGAGATTACCGAACCGACTATGGCTACACCTTC; cdr3_aa: CSARDYRTDYGYTF
clone_size: -; v_call: TRBV29-1; j_call: TRBJ2-1; d_call: TRBD1; cdr3_nt: TGCAGCTCTTACAGGGGCGGCAATGAGCAGTTCTTC; cdr3_aa: CSSYRGGNEQFF
clone_size: few; v_call: TRBV6-1; j_call: TRBJ2-1; d_call: TRBD1; cdr3_nt: TGTGCCAGCAGTATGAGGGGGCCCTACAATGAGCAGTTCTTC; cdr3_aa: CASSMRGPYNEQFF
clone_size: -; v_call: TRBV29-1; j_call: TRBJ2-5; d_call: -; cdr3_nt: TGCAGCGTTGAATACAGGGGGGGACAGACCCAGTACTTC; cdr3_aa: CSVEYRGGQTQYF
clone_size: few; v_call: TRBV29-1; j_call: TRBJ2-7; d_call: -; cdr3_nt: TGCAGCGTTGAACTCGGCTCCTACGAGCAGTACTTC; cdr3_aa: CSVELGSYEQYF
clone_size: few; v_call: TRBV7-9; j_call: TRBJ2-7; d_call: TRBD1; cdr3_nt: TGTGCCAGCAGCTCACCCGGGACAGGGGAACCCTACGAGCAGTACTTC; cdr3_aa: CASSSPGTGEPYEQYF
clone_size: few; v_call: TRBV18; j_call: TRBJ2-6; d_call: -; cdr3_nt: TGTGCCAGCTCACCACTTGAGACAGCACACTCTGGGGCCAACGTCCTGACTTTC; cdr3_aa: CASSPLETAHSGANVLTF
clone_size: -; v_call: TRBV29-1; j_call: TRBJ1-4; d_call: -; cdr3_nt: TGCAGCGTTGTCGGGGGGCATAATGAAAAACTGTTTTTT; cdr3_aa: CSVVGGHNEKLFF
clone_size: -; v_call: TRBV24-1; j_call: TRBJ2-1; d_call: TRBD2; cdr3_nt: TGTGCCACCAGTAGGTCTAGCGGGAGGGACAATGAGCAGTTCTTC; cdr3_aa: CATSRSSGRDNEQFF
clone_size: -; v_call: TRBV18; j_call: TRBJ2-7; d_call: -; cdr3_nt: TGTGCCAGCTCACCACCGACAACAGGGAGTTACGAGCAGTACTTC; cdr3_aa: CASSPPTTGSYEQYF
clone_size: -; v_call: TRBV13; j_call: TRBJ1-1; d_call: -; cdr3_nt: TGTGCCAGCAACTCGAGGGGGGGGAACACTGAAGCTTTCTTT; cdr3_aa: CASNSRGGNTEAFF
clone_size: -; v_call: TRBV29-1; j_call: TRBJ2-3; d_call: TRBD2; cdr3_nt: TGCAGCGCCACTAGCGGGGTTAGCACAGATACGCAGTATTTT; cdr3_aa: CSATSGVSTDTQYF
clone_size: -; v_call: TRBV2; j_call: TRBJ2-3; d_call: TRBD2; cdr3_nt: TGTGCCAGCAGGCGGCGGGAGGGAGGGACAGATACGCAGTATTTT; cdr3_aa: CASRRREGGTDTQYF
clone_size: -; v_call: TRBV11-2; j_call: TRBJ2-3; d_call: -; cdr3_nt: TGTGCCAGCAGCTTGGATCCCCAAGGCCATACGCAGTATTTT; cdr3_aa: CASSLDPQGHTQYF
clone_size: -; v_call: TRBV5-1; j_call: TRBJ2-7; d_call: -; cdr3_nt: TGCGCCAGCAGCTCGGCCGAACCTCCCTACGAGCAGTACTTC; cdr3_aa: CASSSAEPPYEQYF
clone_size: few; v_call: TRBV18; j_call: TRBJ2-7; d_call: TRBD1; cdr3_nt: TGTGCCAGCTCACCTCGACAGGGCGATCCCTACGAGCAGTACTTC; cdr3_aa: CASSPRQGDPYEQYF
clone_size: few; v_call: TRBV20-1; j_call: TRBJ2-1; d_call: TRBD2; cdr3_nt: TGCAGTGCTAGATCCCTAGCGGGAGCTACCTTCTACAATGAGCAGTTCTTC; cdr3_aa: CSARSLAGATFYNEQFF
clone_size: -; v_call: TRBV20-1; j_call: TRBJ1-4; d_call: -; cdr3_nt: TGCAGTGCTAGCCTCGGGGGACCCAATGAAAAACCGTTTTTT; cdr3_aa: CSASLGGPNEKPFF
clone_size: -; v_call: TRBV10-3; j_call: TRBJ1-2; d_call: -; cdr3_nt: TGTGCCATCAGTGGCAAGGACAGCTATGGCTACACCTTC; cdr3_aa: CAISGKDSYGYTF
clone_size: -; v_call: TRBV2; j_call: TRBJ2-1; d_call: TRBD2; cdr3_nt: TGTGCCAGCAGACAACCCCGGCTAGCGGGAGGATCCTACAATGAGCAGTTCTTC; cdr3_aa: CASRQPRLAGGSYNEQFF
clone_size: -; v_call: TRBV7-2; j_call: TRBJ2-7; d_call: -; cdr3_nt: TGTGCCAGCAGCTTAGTTGGGTTCGAGCAGTACTTC; cdr3_aa: CASSLVGFEQYF
clone_size: many; v_call: TRBV3-1; j_call: TRBJ2-4; d_call: -; cdr3_nt: TGTGCCAGCAGCCAAGCCCAAGGCCTAGCCACAAACATTCAGTACTTC; cdr3_aa: CASSQAQGLATNIQYF
clone_size: -; v_call: TRBV7-7; j_call: TRBJ2-1; d_call: -; cdr3_nt: TGTGCTAGCAGCTTGGCCGGGACTCCCTCGGATGAGCAGTTCTTC; cdr3_aa: CASSLAGTPSDEQFF
clone_size: many; v_call: TRBV7-9; j_call: TRBJ2-1; d_call: TRBD2; cdr3_nt: TGTGCCAGCACCCTGGGACTAGCGGGAGACAATGAGCAGTTCTTC; cdr3_aa: CASTLGLAGDNEQFF
clone_size: few; v_call: TRBV7-9; j_call: TRBJ2-3; d_call: -; cdr3_nt: TGTGCCAGCAGCTTAGATGCAGCGGCGCAGTATTTT; cdr3_aa: CASSLDAAAQYF
clone_size: -; v_call: TRBV6-2/TRBV6-3; j_call: TRBJ2-1; d_call: -; cdr3_nt: TGTGCCAGCAGTTATGCAGGCCCCGGTTACAATGAGCAGTTCTTC; cdr3_aa: CASSYAGPGYNEQFF
clone_size: few; v_call: TRBV5-1; j_call: TRBJ2-7; d_call: TRBD2; cdr3_nt: TGCGCCAGCAGCTTGGGAGGACTAGACGGCTCCTACGAGCAGTACTTC; cdr3_aa: CASSLGGLDGSYEQYF
clone_size: -; v_call: TRBV7-2; j_call: TRBJ2-7; d_call: -; cdr3_nt: TGTGCCAGCAGCTTACAGGGAGACGAGCAGTACTTC; cdr3_aa: CASSLQGDEQYF
clone_size: -; v_call: TRBV6-2/TRBV6-3; j_call: TRBJ2-1; d_call: TRBD2; cdr3_nt: TGTGCCAGCAGTTCCATGACTAGCGGGACGTACAATGAGCAGTTCTTC; cdr3_aa: CASSSMTSGTYNEQFF
clone_size: -; v_call: TRBV5-1; j_call: TRBJ2-7; d_call: TRBD2; cdr3_nt: TGCGCCAGCAGCCCCCTAGCGGGAGACAACTACGAGCAGTACTTC; cdr3_aa: CASSPLAGDNYEQYF
clone_size: few; v_call: TRBV5-6; j_call: TRBJ1-1; d_call: -; cdr3_nt: TGTGCCAGCAGGTCAGGCGATCTGAACACTGAAGCTTTCTTT; cdr3_aa: CASRSGDLNTEAFF
clone_size: few; v_call: TRBV4-1; j_call: TRBJ2-3; d_call: TRBD2; cdr3_nt: TGCGCCAGCAGCCAACGCCCGCAGACCGGGACTAGCGCGTCCGCAGATACGCAGTATTTT; cdr3_aa: CASSQRPQTGTSASADTQYF
clone_size: -; v_call: TRBV15; j_call: TRBJ2-1; d_call: -; cdr3_nt: TGTGCCACCAGCAGAGATCTGTTCGGGACCGAGCAGTTCTTC; cdr3_aa: CATSRDLFGTEQFF
clone_size: many; v_call: TRBV5-1; j_call: TRBJ2-5; d_call: -; cdr3_nt: TGCGCCAGCAGCTTGGCAGTAGGTGGGAGGAAGGAGACCCAGTACTTC; cdr3_aa: CASSLAVGGRKETQYF